Listed below are T cell receptor beta chains from one sample, sequenced in a study of blood T cell repertoires in COVID-19. Sequencing was performed with immunoSEQ multiplex PCR; in TCRdb, only in-frame clones are kept and a portion is missing. This table holds about 76,000 clones, approximately 86% found once. Sequences were obtained from peripheral blood. All receptors come from a human donor in a cohort sampled during active COVID-19. CDR3s include the opening cysteine and the closing phenylalanine or tryptophan. Only part of the rows carry a size: once, few, many, or a class if the clone is expanded.

j_call clone_size v_call cdr3_aa
TRBJ2-1 NA TRBV5-1 CASSNLEREFSNEQFF
TRBJ2-7 NA TRBV5-1 CARDDRGQGEQYF
TRBJ2-1 NA TRBV6-2/TRBV6-3 CASSTGTSLYNEQFF
TRBJ1-1 NA TRBV21-1 CASSNQQGASTEAFF
TRBJ2-1 once TRBV28 CASSPPGQGQFF
TRBJ1-6 NA TRBV5-4 CASSSQLGGGSPLHF
TRBJ2-7 NA TRBV19 CASSDSGGAGHEQYF
TRBJ1-5 NA TRBV30 CAWSATSGYNQPQHF
TRBJ2-7 NA TRBV7-3 CASRQDRAGTYEQYF
TRBJ2-2 NA TRBV7-2 CASSLVGQGGTGELFF
TRBJ2-3 NA TRBV18 CASSVDRPGGTDTQYF
TRBJ1-4 NA TRBV3-1/TRBV3-2 CASSQGGTGEEKLFF
TRBJ1-1 NA TRBV11-2 CASSEGLTEAFF
TRBJ1-3 NA TRBV7-2 CASSPTQGSYSGNTIYF
TRBJ2-1 NA TRBV7-9 CASSSDSYNEQFF
TRBJ2-7 NA TRBV20-1 CSASFLAGDYEQYF
TRBJ2-7 once TRBV11-3 CASRDGQGTYEQYF
TRBJ2-1 NA TRBV19 CASRNRGRVDEQFF
TRBJ2-3 few TRBV10-2 CASSGGGDTDTQYF
TRBJ2-3 NA TRBV7-8 CASSLARGTDTQYF
TRBJ1-2 NA TRBV29-1 CSVEARTGANYGYTF
TRBJ1-6 NA TRBV2 CASTGGGEVGLSPLHF